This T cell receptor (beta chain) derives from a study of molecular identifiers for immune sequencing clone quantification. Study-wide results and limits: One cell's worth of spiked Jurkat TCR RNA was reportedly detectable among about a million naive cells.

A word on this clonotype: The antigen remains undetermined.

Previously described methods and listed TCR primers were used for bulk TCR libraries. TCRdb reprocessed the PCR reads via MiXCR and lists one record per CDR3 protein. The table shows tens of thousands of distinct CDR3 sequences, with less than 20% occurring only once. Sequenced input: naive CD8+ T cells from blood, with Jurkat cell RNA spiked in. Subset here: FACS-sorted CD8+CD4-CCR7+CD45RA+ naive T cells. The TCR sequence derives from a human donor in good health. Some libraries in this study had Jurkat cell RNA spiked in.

CDR3 DNA: TGTGCCTGGAGTGTACTAGCGGGGTCCGGGGAGCTGTTTTTT. Protein product: CAWSVLAGSGELFF. This chain uses TRBV30 with TRBJ2-2; 10 bases fit TRBD2. Looked up from germline, CDR1 is GTSNPN and CDR2 is SVGIG (reference sequence). The CDR3 loop spans 14 amino acids. Unmatched junction bases numbered 1, after V lost 0 bases and J lost 6 bases. The variable domain in full, with the rest retrieved from reference TRBV30 and TRBJ2-2, is SQTIHQWPATLVQPVGSPLSLECTVEGTSNPNLYWYRQAAGRGLQLLFYSVGIGQISSEVPQNLSASRPQDRQFILSSKKLLLSDSGFYLCAWSVLAGSGELFFGEGSRLTVL.